Shown below are 5 T cell receptor beta chains from a single sample sequenced in a study of monozygotic twins with inflammatory bowel disease. TCRdb re-called the 5' RACE reads and catalogs CDR3 proteins one per entry, DNA excluded. The ten top clones account for roughly an eighth, within a sample of approximately 120,000 distinct CDR3 sequences. The sequenced sample consisted of blood. Source of these receptors: a human donor with ulcerative colitis or Crohn's disease, or a healthy co-twin of an affected twin (not recorded which).

This chain links TRBV12-3 or TRBV12-4 with TRBJ2-1; as DNA is missing, the TRBD2 call by TCRdb cannot be tested. This CDR3 has 15 residues. The CDR3 protein is CASSLGTSVNNEQFF.

V is TRBV19 and J is TRBJ2-1. The CDR3 runs to 11 residues. Germline loops: CDR1 LNHDA, CDR2 SQIVND (reference sequence). The CDR3 loop is CATNAHNEQFF. The complete variable domain, with remaining parts taken from reference TRBV19 and TRBJ2-1, reads DGGITQSPKYLFRKEGQNVTLSCEQNLNHDAMYWYRQDPGQGLRLIYYSQIVNDFQKGDIAEGYSVSREKKESFPLTVTSAQKNPTAFYLCATNAHNEQFFGPGTRLTVL.

This chain connects TRBV29-1 to TRBJ1-1; TCRdb names TRBD1, which stays unverified in the absence of DNA. Germline values: CDR1 SQVTM, CDR2 ANQGSEA. The CDR3 is 14 amino acids. CDR3 loop: CSVAFQGMNTEAFF.

This chain joins TRBV5-5 and TRBJ1-5; TCRdb's D call of TRBD1 is untestable without DNA. The CDR3 is made up of 15 amino acids. Germline-derived CDR1 and CDR2 are SGHKS and YYEKEE (reference sequence). CDR3 protein: CASTLGQGENQPQHF.

The gene calls are TRBV7-9 and TRBJ2-3; the D call of TRBD1 rests on TCRdb alone, since no DNA is present to check it. The germline V gene has CDR1 SEHNR and CDR2 FQNEAQ (reference sequence). The CDR3 loop spans 15 amino acids. Here the CDR3 reads CASSILDREADTQYF.